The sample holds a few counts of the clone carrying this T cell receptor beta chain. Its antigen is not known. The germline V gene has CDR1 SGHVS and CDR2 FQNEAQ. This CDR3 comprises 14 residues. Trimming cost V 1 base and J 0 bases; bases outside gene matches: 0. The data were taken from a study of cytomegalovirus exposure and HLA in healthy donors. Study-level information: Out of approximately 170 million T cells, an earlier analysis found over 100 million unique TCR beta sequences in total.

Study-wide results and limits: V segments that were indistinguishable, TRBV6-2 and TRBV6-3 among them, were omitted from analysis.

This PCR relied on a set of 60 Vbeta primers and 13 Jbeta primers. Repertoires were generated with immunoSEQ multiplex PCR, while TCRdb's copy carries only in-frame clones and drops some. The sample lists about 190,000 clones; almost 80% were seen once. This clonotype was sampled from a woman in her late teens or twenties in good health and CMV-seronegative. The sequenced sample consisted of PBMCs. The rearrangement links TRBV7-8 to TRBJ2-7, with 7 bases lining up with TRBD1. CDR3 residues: CASSLGDSSYEQYF. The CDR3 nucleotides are TGTGCCAGCAGCTTAGGGGACAGCTCCTACGAGCAGTACTTC.